Listed below are T cell receptor beta chains from one sample, sequenced in a study of early T cells in non-severe SARS-CoV-2 infection. TCRdb ran MiXCR on the 5' RACE reads and lists one entry per CDR3 protein. Of tens of thousands of distinct CDR3 sequences in the sample, 5.5% to 6.5% are singletons; the top ten hold 2.8%. The material sequenced was whole blood, taken at baseline. All receptors derive from an adult who was a healthcare worker with PCR-confirmed SARS-CoV-2 infection or an uninfected control (not recorded which). Each CDR3 is given with its conserved first and last residue. A D gene is named only where the DNA matches it firmly. For some rows the clone size is stated as once, few or many, or as a class when expanded; others skip it.

CASSRTGFHEQYF,TGTGCCAGCAGCCGAACAGGGTTCCACGAGCAGTACTTC,few,-,TRBJ2-7,TRBV12-3/TRBV12-4
CASSGTTQETQYF,TGTGCCAGCAGTGGGACTACCCAAGAGACCCAGTACTTC,many,-,TRBJ2-5,TRBV2
CASAKGDARGPQETQYF,TGCGCCAGCGCTAAAGGGGATGCCCGGGGACCCCAAGAGACCCAGTACTTC,many,-,TRBJ2-5,TRBV4-1
CAIRPSPTVDEQFF,TGTGCCATCAGGCCTAGCCCCACGGTTGATGAGCAGTTCTTC,many,-,TRBJ2-1,TRBV10-3
CASSVLVAATDTQYF,TGTGCCAGCAGCGTGTTGGTAGCGGCCACAGATACGCAGTATTTT,-,-,TRBJ2-3,TRBV9
CATPGITKNIQYF,TGCGCCACTCCGGGCATCACCAAAAACATTCAGTACTTC,many,-,TRBJ2-4,TRBV5-1
CASSLAGPGVVNEQYF,TGTGCCAGCTCACTGGCCGGGCCAGGCGTGGTGAACGAGCAGTACTTC,-,-,TRBJ2-7,TRBV18
CASSAGMGDLNGQFF,TGTGCCAGCAGCGCCGGGATGGGGGACCTCAATGGGCAGTTCTTC,-,-,TRBJ2-1,TRBV7-2
CSVHVGDTQYF,TGCAGCGTCCACGTTGGGGATACGCAGTATTTT,few,-,TRBJ2-3,TRBV29-1
CASSFGIGSPLHF,TGTGCCAGCAGCTTCGGCATCGGTTCACCCCTCCACTTT,many,-,TRBJ1-6,TRBV12-3/TRBV12-4
CASSTDRGNYNEQFF,TGTGCCAGCAGCACCGACAGGGGAAATTACAATGAGCAGTTCTTC,many,TRBD1,TRBJ2-1,TRBV7-6
CASSPGQGSGNTIYF,TGTGCCAGCAGTCCGGGACAGGGATCTGGAAACACCATATATTTT,many,TRBD1,TRBJ1-3,TRBV2
CASSVQAQYEQYF,TGCGCCAGCAGTGTGCAGGCCCAATACGAGCAGTACTTC,-,-,TRBJ2-7,TRBV10-2
CATSDSGGDQPQHF,TGTGCCACCAGTGATTCAGGAGGGGACCAGCCCCAGCATTTT,many,-,TRBJ1-5,TRBV24-1
CASSDWGAGTEAFF,TGTGCCAGCAGTGATTGGGGGGCCGGTACTGAAGCTTTCTTT,many,-,TRBJ1-1,TRBV6-1
CASSSPLGGADRAFF,TGTGCCAGCAGCTCTCCTCTAGGGGGCGCGGATAGGGCTTTCTTT,-,TRBD1,TRBJ1-1,TRBV7-9
CASSSPSGGQTYEQYF,TGTGCCAGCAGCTCCCCCAGCGGCGGACAGACCTACGAGCAGTACTTC,many,-,TRBJ2-7,TRBV7-2
CASSQVSTRGSYEQYF,TGCGCCAGCAGCCAAGTATCGACAAGGGGATCCTACGAGCAGTACTTC,once,-,TRBJ2-7,TRBV4-3
CSVGQGDHGYTF,TGCAGCGTGGGACAGGGGGATCATGGCTACACCTTC,few,TRBD1,TRBJ1-2,TRBV29-1
CSADRESGEQYF,TGCAGCGCGGACAGAGAAAGCGGCGAGCAGTACTTC,-,-,TRBJ2-7,TRBV29-1
CASSLLPQFRDRGNEKLFF,TGTGCCAGCAGCCTCCTCCCGCAATTTAGGGACAGGGGTAATGAAAAACTGTTTTTT,many,TRBD1,TRBJ1-4,TRBV7-9
CASRGQISGNTIYF,TGTGCCAGCAGGGGACAGATTTCTGGAAACACCATATATTTT,few,TRBD1,TRBJ1-3,TRBV2
CASSSGGGEGVSGNTIYF,TGTGCCAGCTCATCCGGAGGGGGCGAAGGTGTCTCTGGAAACACCATATATTTT,few,TRBD1,TRBJ1-3,TRBV18
CASSQDRGHATEAFF,TGTGCCAGCAGCCAGGACAGGGGGCATGCCACTGAAGCTTTCTTT,-,TRBD1,TRBJ1-1,TRBV5-4
CASSSGLAGENIQYF,TGTGCCAGCAGCTCGGGACTAGCGGGGGAAAACATTCAGTACTTC,-,TRBD2,TRBJ2-4,TRBV13
CASSQRPFGGGDTQYF,TGTGCCAGCAGCCAACGCCCCTTTGGCGGGGGAGATACGCAGTATTTT,many,TRBD2,TRBJ2-3,TRBV3-1
CATRQGQNTEAFF,TGTGCCACCCGACAGGGTCAGAACACTGAAGCTTTCTTT,-,TRBD1,TRBJ1-1,TRBV10-3
CASSPRRDRLYEQYF,TGTGCCAGCAGCCCGCGCCGGGACAGGCTCTACGAGCAGTACTTC,many,TRBD1,TRBJ2-7,TRBV7-2
CASSLLAFSYNEQFF,TGTGCCAGCAGCCTACTAGCGTTCTCCTACAATGAGCAGTTCTTC,many,TRBD2,TRBJ2-1,TRBV5-4
CSMRTDLEQYF,TGCAGCATGAGGACAGATCTCGAGCAGTACTTC,few,-,TRBJ2-7,TRBV29-1
CASSLERGSYEQYF,TGTGCCAGCAGCTTAGAGCGGGGTTCCTACGAGCAGTACTTC,many,-,TRBJ2-7,TRBV11-2
CASSQDWQGTYEQYF,TGCGCCAGCAGCCAAGATTGGCAGGGAACCTACGAGCAGTACTTC,many,-,TRBJ2-7,TRBV4-1
CASSPARAGVGGEQYF,TGCGCCAGCAGCCCTGCGCGTGCTGGGGTCGGGGGCGAGCAGTACTTC,many,-,TRBJ2-7,TRBV4-3
CASSLVVGQGTYEQYF,TGTGCCAGCAGTTTAGTTGTGGGACAGGGGACCTACGAGCAGTACTTC,many,TRBD1,TRBJ2-7,TRBV12-3/TRBV12-4
CASSPQGVPYEQYF,TGTGCCAGCTCACCCCAAGGGGTGCCCTACGAGCAGTACTTC,few,-,TRBJ2-7,TRBV18
CASSQEPETQYF,TGTGCCAGCAGCCAAGAGCCAGAGACCCAGTACTTC,few,-,TRBJ2-5,TRBV3-1
CASSPVGSYEQYF,TGTGCCAGCAGCCCCGTTGGGTCCTACGAGCAGTACTTC,-,-,TRBJ2-7,TRBV7-9
CSASAGTGDTGELFF,TGCAGTGCGTCTGCCGGGACAGGGGACACCGGGGAGCTGTTTTTT,-,TRBD1,TRBJ2-2,TRBV20-1
CASSQGTAYNEQFF,TGCGCCAGCAGCCAGGGGACAGCCTACAATGAGCAGTTCTTC,many,TRBD1,TRBJ2-1,TRBV5-1
CASSQDRASSQYF,TGCGCCAGCAGCCAAGATAGGGCTAGCTCGCAGTATTTT,-,-,TRBJ2-3,TRBV4-3
CASSVLADTQYF,TGTGCCAGCAGCGTATTGGCAGATACGCAGTATTTT,many,-,TRBJ2-3,TRBV9
CASSRTGGITGELFF,TGTGCCAGCAGTCGAACAGGGGGCATCACCGGGGAGCTGTTTTTT,few,TRBD1,TRBJ2-2,TRBV6-2/TRBV6-3
CASSQNPRASGGYNEQFF,TGTGCCAGCAGTCAAAACCCCCGCGCTAGCGGGGGATACAATGAGCAGTTCTTC,many,TRBD2,TRBJ2-1,TRBV12-3/TRBV12-4
CASSTAQGIHSPLHF,TGTGCCAGTAGTACCGCGCAGGGAATCCATTCACCCCTCCACTTT,many,-,TRBJ1-6,TRBV19
CASSGGLAWGRAGELFF,TGTGCCAGCAGCGGAGGACTAGCGTGGGGGCGTGCCGGGGAGCTGTTTTTT,-,TRBD2,TRBJ2-2,TRBV11-3
CASSAVSGAYNEQFF,TGTGCCAGCAGTGCCGTGAGCGGGGCTTACAATGAGCAGTTCTTC,-,TRBD2,TRBJ2-1,TRBV6-1
CATRRSGGDPGELFF,TGTGCCACCCGGAGATCTGGCGGGGACCCCGGGGAGCTGTTTTTT,few,-,TRBJ2-2,TRBV12-3/TRBV12-4
CASSLGDFPSTDTQYF,TGTGCCAGCAGCTTGGGGGACTTTCCTTCCACAGATACGCAGTATTTT,many,-,TRBJ2-3,TRBV7-9
CASSLAGQHQPQHF,TGTGCCAGCAGTTTAGCCGGGCAACATCAGCCCCAGCATTTT,many,-,TRBJ1-5,TRBV12-3/TRBV12-4